The TCR beta chain under discussion was sequenced for a study of blood T cell repertoires in COVID-19. Overall study context: Acute-phase and convalescent COVID-19 samples originated in the United States, Italy and Spain.

Original data processing: Amplified reference gene primers provided the basis for estimating nucleated cell counts. Produced via immunoSEQ multiplex PCR; TCRdb's table is partial and in-frame only. V and J calls and clone size follow that table, whereas D and trimming were derived from the DNA. Here the sample spans about 120,000 clones, roughly 80% being singletons. The CDR3 consists of 15 residues. Germline values: CDR1 LGHDT, CDR2 YNNKEL (reference sequence). Unmatched junction bases numbered 8, after V lost 5 bases and J lost 6 bases. The chain has TRBV3-1 (or the pseudogene TRBV3-2) and TRBJ2-1; 9 bases are shared with TRBD1. The TCR originated in a human donor in a cohort sampled during active COVID-19. Sequencing was performed on peripheral blood. Here the CDR3 DNA reads TGTGCCAGCAGCAAAACCCGGGACAGGGTCAATGAGCAGTTCTTC. Its translation is CASSKTRDRVNEQFF.